A single sample is the source of the 5 T cell receptor beta chains below, sequenced in a study of T cells after yellow fever vaccination. TCRdb reanalysed the 5' RACE reads using MiXCR and keeps one entry per CDR3 protein. The repertoire holds around 180,000 distinct CDR3 sequences, approximately 6.2% seen once, with just under 3% in the top ten. Sequencing used CD4+ T cells sorted from PBMCs, obtained on the day of the first yellow fever vaccination. These receptors all come from a man aged 18 to 30 who received the YFV17D yellow fever vaccine.

In its sample, this clonotype was seen many times. The J gene is TRBJ1-5, the V gene TRBV20-1; D not resolved. The germline gives CDR1 DFQATT, CDR2 SNEGSKA (reference sequence). The V end lost 5 bases, the J end lost 6 bases, and 17 bases lay between the germline ends. This CDR3 is 14 amino acids long. CDR3 residues: CSAQSRGSGQPQHF. CDR3 DNA: TGCAGTGCTCAGTCTCGGGGTTCGGGTCAGCCCCAGCATTTT.

At least ten counts were recorded for this clonotype. CDR3 protein: CASSQEVIGYQPQHF. For the CDR3, the DNA is TGCGCCAGCAGCCAAGAGGTGATCGGGTATCAGCCCCAGCATTTT. V is TRBV4-3 and J is TRBJ1-5; D gene ambiguous. Germline V CDR1 and CDR2: LGHNA, YSLEER. The CDR3 spans 15 residues. V was cut by 0 bases and J by 5 bases, with 11 bases left in between.

This clonotype was detected a few times. The genes are TRBV20-1 and TRBJ2-5; TRBD2 might be the D (6 bases). V was clipped by 1 base and J by 5 bases, with 11 bases between them. Looked up from germline, CDR1 is DFQATT and CDR2 is SNEGSKA (reference sequence). This CDR3 is built from 13 residues. This CDR3 reads CSARVGGRETQYF. CDR3 coding DNA: TGCAGTGCTAGAGTTGGAGGGCGGGAGACCCAGTACTTC.

This clonotype was counted only a few times. The chain combines TRBV4-2 with TRBJ2-3, with 11 bases matching TRBD2. Germline V CDR1 and CDR2: LGHNA, YNFKEQ. The CDR3 contains 15 residues. The trim removed 0 bases at V and 6 bases at J, leaving 2 bases unmatched. The CDR3 loop is CASSQELAGADTQYF. The CDR3 DNA follows: TGTGCCAGCAGCCAAGAACTAGCGGGGGCCGATACGCAGTATTTT.

In its sample, this clonotype was seen many times. The rearrangement uses TRBV12-3 or TRBV12-4 and TRBJ2-3, with D perhaps being TRBD1 or TRBD2 (7 bases each). The CDR3 has 15 amino acids. Trimming shortened V by 7 bases and J by 2 bases, and 16 bases separated the two germline ends. The CDR3 protein is CASTERDRYTDTQYF. The CDR3 region has the DNA TGTGCCAGCACAGAGCGGGACAGATACACAGATACGCAGTATTTT.